This TCR beta chain appears in the sequencing data of a study of beta chain features in type 1 diabetes. On average, the one heparinised blood draw given by each donor was about 100 mL. Study-level findings and limits: Insertions were fewer and deletions more numerous at VDJ junctions in type 1 diabetes patients. Within each of all four CD4+ subsets, Type 1 diabetes patients had TCRB CDR3s that were moderately but significantly shorter.

The whole isolated RNA underwent reverse transcription, so sequencing captured expressed TCRB transcripts. Produced via immunoSEQ multiplex PCR; TCRdb's table is partial and in-frame only. The sample records 250,000 to 300,000 clones, around 24% being singletons. As to this clone: As yet, its antigen is unknown.

Sequencing was performed on naive CD4+ T cells from blood. The source is a woman aged 25 to 45 with type 1 diabetes.

The chain's CDR3 is CASKETGFTDTQYF. CDR3 bases: TGTGCCAGCAAGGAGACAGGGTTCACAGATACGCAGTATTTT. The chain joins TRBV2 to TRBJ2-3, with 7 bases identical to TRBD1. V was clipped by 7 bases and J by 2 bases; unmatched bases: 6. In germline, CDR1 is SNHLY, CDR2 FYNNEI. This CDR3 contains 14 residues.